This TCR beta chain originates from a study of molecular identifiers for immune sequencing clone quantification. Sorting selected naive CD8 T cells with a CD8+CD4-CCR7+CD45RA+ phenotype. With respect to this clonotype: Its antigen is unknown. This may stem from a read error, because a much larger clone lies one nucleotide away.

Germline values: CDR1 LNHDA, CDR2 SQIVND (reference sequence). This CDR3 is 13 amino acids long. TCRdb itself ran the PCR reads through MiXCR, one entry per CDR3 protein. The table shows 85,000 to 95,000 distinct CDR3 sequences, with around 17% occurring only once. General study results and limits: Spiked Jurkat TCR RNA equivalent to one cell was reportedly detectable in about a million naive cells. Identical TCR molecules that share a barcode could lead to an underestimation of highly expanded clone sizes. More than 97% of effector molecules, versus under 1% of naive-cell molecules, belonged to clones above 20 RNA copies.

This chain joins TRBV19 and TRBJ2-1, with 10 bases aligning to TRBD1. This clonotype was obtained from a human donor in good health. Some libraries in this study had Jurkat cell RNA spiked in. The material sequenced was naive CD8+ T cells from blood, with Jurkat cell RNA spiked in. Subset meaning: FACS-sorted CD8+CD4-CCR7+CD45RA+ naive T cells. The CDR3 DNA reads TGTGCCAGTAGTATGGGGACAGGGGATGAGCAGTCCTTC. Translation gives CASSMGTGDEQSF.